The present entry profiles one T cell receptor beta chain with its context. The data originate from a study of cytomegalovirus exposure and HLA in healthy donors. PCR primers comprised 60 Vbeta and 13 Jbeta primers. Assay used: immunoSEQ multiplex PCR; TCRdb lists only in-frame clones, some missing. The repertoire includes over 80,000 clones, about three quarters of them detected once, and about 6% sits in the top ten. The sample consisted of PBMCs. The receptor's source is a female donor in good health and CMV-seronegative.

As DNA, the CDR3 is TGTGCCAGCAGCTTCGGGACTAGCGGGGGGGCGGACATTCAGTACTTC. Translation: CASSFGTSGGADIQYF. V usage is TRBV7-9 and J usage is TRBJ2-4; 16 nucleotides match TRBD2. The CDR3 length is 16 residues. V shed 3 bases, J shed 8 bases, and the junction held 4 bases outside the gene matches. Germline-derived CDR1 and CDR2 are SEHNR and FQNEAQ (reference sequence).